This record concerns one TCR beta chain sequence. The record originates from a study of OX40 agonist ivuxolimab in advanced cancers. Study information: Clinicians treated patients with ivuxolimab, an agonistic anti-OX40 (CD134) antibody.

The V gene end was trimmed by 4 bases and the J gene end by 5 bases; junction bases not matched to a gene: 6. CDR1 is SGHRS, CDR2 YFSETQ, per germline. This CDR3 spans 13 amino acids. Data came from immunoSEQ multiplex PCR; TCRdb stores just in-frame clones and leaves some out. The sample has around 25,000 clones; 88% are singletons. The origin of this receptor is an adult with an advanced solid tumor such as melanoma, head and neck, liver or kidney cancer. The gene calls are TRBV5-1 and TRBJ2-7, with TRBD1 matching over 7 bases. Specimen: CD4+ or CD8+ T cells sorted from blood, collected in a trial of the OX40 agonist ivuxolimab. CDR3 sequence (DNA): TGCGCCAGCAGCGCCGACAGGGCTCACGAGCAGTACTTC. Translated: CASSADRAHEQYF.